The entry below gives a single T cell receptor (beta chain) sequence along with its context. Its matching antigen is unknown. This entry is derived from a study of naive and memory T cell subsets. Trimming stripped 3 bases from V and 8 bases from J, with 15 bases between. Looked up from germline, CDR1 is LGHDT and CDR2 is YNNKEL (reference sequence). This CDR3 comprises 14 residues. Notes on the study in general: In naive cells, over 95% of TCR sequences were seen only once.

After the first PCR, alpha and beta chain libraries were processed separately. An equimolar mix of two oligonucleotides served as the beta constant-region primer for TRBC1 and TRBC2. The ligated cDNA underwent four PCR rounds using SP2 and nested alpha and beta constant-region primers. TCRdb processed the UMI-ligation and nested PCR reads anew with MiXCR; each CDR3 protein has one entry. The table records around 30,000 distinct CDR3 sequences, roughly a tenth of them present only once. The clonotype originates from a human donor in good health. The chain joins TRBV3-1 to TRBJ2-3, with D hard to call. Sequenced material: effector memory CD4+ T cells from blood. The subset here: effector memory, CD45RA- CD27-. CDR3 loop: CASSQLGYTGTQYF. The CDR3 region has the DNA TGTGCCAGCAGCCAGTTAGGTTACACGGGTACGCAGTATTTT.